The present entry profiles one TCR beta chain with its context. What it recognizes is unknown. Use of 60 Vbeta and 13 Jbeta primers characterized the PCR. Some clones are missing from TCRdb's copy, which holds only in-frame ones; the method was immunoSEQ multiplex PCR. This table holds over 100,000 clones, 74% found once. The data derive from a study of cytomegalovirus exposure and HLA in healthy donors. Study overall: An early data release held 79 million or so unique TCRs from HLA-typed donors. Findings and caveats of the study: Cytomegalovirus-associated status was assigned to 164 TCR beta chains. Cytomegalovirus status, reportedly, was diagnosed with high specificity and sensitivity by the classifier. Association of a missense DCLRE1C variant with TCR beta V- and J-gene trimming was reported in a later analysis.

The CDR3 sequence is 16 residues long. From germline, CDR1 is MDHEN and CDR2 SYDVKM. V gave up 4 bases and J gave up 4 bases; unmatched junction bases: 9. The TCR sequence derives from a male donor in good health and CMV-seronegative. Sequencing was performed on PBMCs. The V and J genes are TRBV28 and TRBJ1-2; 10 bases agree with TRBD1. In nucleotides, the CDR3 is TGTGCCAGCAGTTCAACGGACAGGGGGTCGTTCTATGGCTACACCTTC. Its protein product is CASSSTDRGSFYGYTF.